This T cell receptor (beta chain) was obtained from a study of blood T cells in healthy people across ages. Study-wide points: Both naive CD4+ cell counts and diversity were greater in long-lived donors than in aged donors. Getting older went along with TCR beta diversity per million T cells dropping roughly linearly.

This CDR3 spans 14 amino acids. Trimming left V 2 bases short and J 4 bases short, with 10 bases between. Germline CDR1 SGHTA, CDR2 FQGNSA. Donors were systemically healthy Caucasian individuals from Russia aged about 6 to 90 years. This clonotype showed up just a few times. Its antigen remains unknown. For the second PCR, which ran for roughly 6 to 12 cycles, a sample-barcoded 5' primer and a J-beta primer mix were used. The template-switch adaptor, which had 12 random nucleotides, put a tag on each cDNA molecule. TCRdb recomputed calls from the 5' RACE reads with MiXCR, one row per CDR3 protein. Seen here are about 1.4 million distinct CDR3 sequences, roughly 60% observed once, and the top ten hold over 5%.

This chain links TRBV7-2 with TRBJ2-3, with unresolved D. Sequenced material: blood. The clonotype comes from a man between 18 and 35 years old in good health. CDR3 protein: CASSLIGTSDTQYF. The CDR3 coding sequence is TGTGCCAGCAGCTTAATAGGCACCTCAGATACGCAGTATTTT.